Given below is one T cell receptor (beta chain) in context. The antigen is undetermined. The data were taken from a study of early T cells in non-severe SARS-CoV-2 infection. Study summary: Unpaired chains resulted from sequencing bulk RNA of unsorted whole blood.

Unique molecular identifiers were added to individual cDNA molecules. Each CDR3 protein is one row after TCRdb ran MiXCR on the 5' RACE reads. This sample has more than 50,000 distinct CDR3 sequences, with around 12% found just once. Study findings and constraints: Using VDJdb, the matching emphasized anti-spike CD8 responses while missing private and CD4 specificities.

CDR1 is SGHRS and CDR2 is YFSETQ in the germline V gene. This CDR3 is 14 amino acids long. Trimming removed 1 base at V and 6 bases at J, with 10 bases between. The V and J genes are TRBV5-1 and TRBJ2-2; D is unclear. This TCR was sampled from an adult who was a healthcare worker with PCR-confirmed SARS-CoV-2 infection or an uninfected control (not recorded which). The sequenced material came from whole blood. The DNA for the CDR3 is TGCGCCAGCAGCTTGAGTCGCCAGGCCGGGGAGCTGTTTTTT. Amino acid sequence: CASSLSRQAGELFF.